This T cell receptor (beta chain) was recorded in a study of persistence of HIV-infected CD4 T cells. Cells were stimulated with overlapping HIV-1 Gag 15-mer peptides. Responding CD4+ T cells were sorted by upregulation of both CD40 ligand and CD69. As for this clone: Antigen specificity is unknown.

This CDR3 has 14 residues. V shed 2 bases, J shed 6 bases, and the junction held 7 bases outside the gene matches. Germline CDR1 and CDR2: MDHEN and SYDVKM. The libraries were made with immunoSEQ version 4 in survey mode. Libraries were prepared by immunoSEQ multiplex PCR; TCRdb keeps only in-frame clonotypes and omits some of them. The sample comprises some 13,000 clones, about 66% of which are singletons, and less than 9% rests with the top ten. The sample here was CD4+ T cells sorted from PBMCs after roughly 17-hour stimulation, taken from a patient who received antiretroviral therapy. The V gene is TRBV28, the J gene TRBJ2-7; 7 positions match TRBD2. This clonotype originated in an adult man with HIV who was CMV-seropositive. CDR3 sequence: CASSLGGDWSEQYF. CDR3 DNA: TGTGCCAGCAGTTTAGGGGGGGATTGGAGCGAGCAGTACTTC.